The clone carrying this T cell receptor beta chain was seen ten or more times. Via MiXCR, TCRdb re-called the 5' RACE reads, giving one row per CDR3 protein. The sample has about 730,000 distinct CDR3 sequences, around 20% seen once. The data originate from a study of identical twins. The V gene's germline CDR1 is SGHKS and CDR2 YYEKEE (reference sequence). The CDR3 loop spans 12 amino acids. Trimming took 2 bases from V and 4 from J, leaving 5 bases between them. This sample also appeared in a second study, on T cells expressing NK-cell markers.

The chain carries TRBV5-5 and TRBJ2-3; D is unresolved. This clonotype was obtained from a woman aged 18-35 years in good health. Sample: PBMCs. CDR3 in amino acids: CASSFQADTQYF. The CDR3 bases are TGTGCCAGCAGCTTTCAGGCAGATACGCAGTATTTT. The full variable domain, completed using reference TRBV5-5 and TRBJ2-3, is DAGVTQSPTHLIKTRGQQVTLRCSPISGHKSVSWYQQVLGQGPQFIFQYYEKEERGRGNFPDRFSARQFPNYSSELNVNALLLGDSALYLCASSFQADTQYFGPGTRLTVL.